The 31 T cell receptor beta chains presented below share a single source sample, sequenced in a study of T cell changes during pregnancy in multiple sclerosis (dated by TCRdb to the late 2010s). Library generation was performed with the immunoSEQ multiplex PCR assay. This immuneACCESS table, as held by TCRdb, lists in-frame sequences with V and J called but not all clones. Of the missing ones, under half trace to an unresolved V gene in checked studies; the others have no known cause. The table for this sample lists around 50,000 clones; 80% to 90% of them were counted only once. The top ten clonotypes cover approximately 5.3% of the sample. Sequencing was performed on peripheral blood from another person, used as feeder cells. The receptors here all came from a human donor whose cells served as feeder cells for cultures in a pregnancy study.

The chain recombines TRBV15 with TRBJ1-4, with a tentative D call TRBD1 (6 bases). CDR1 is LNHNV, CDR2 YYDKDF, per germline (reference sequence). Trimming took 0 bases from V and 6 from J, leaving 11 bases between them. The CDR3 totals 15 residues. CDR3 DNA sequence: TGTGCCACCAGCAGAGATCAGGGGTGGGATGAAAAACTGTTTTTT. Its protein is CATSRDQGWDEKLFF.

The chain links TRBV28 to TRBJ2-7; TRBD2 might be the D (6 bases). There are 16 residues in the CDR3. In germline, CDR1 is MDHEN, CDR2 SYDVKM. Trimming took off 5 bases at V and 2 bases at J, with 19 bases between the two ends. CDR3 in amino acids: CASSLSVAGSAYEQYF. The CDR3 DNA sequence: TGTGCCAGCAGTCTCTCCGTGGCGGGGTCGGCCTACGAGCAGTACTTC.

This sequence joins TRBV5-5 and TRBJ1-4; D uncertain. Between the trimmed V and J ends, which lost 3 bases and 7 bases, there was a span of 10 bases. Germline CDR1 SGHKS, CDR2 YYEKEE (reference sequence). The length of the CDR3 is 13 residues. The CDR3 spells CASSWRVSEKLFF. DNA of the CDR3: TGTGCCAGCAGCTGGCGAGTAAGTGAAAAACTGTTTTTT.

The V and J genes are TRBV5-1 and TRBJ2-5; D call uncertain. V lost 2 bases and J lost 1, with 12 bases in between. The CDR3 runs 15 residues. The germline CDR1 and CDR2 sequences are SGHRS and YFSETQ. As DNA, the CDR3 is TGCGCCAGCAGCTTTAGTGCGCCTTTCCAAGAGACCCAGTACTTC. As protein: CASSFSAPFQETQYF.

This chain uses TRBV5-1 with TRBJ1-4; TRBD1 matches 8 bases. The junction had 5 bases not matched to a gene; V was cut back by 0 bases and J by 7 bases. In germline, CDR1 is SGHRS, CDR2 YFSETQ. The CDR3 has 15 amino acids. CDR3 coding DNA: TGCGCCAGCAGCTTGGGGTTTGGGACAGGTGAAAAACTGTTTTTT. Its translation is CASSLGFGTGEKLFF.

The chain has TRBV18 and TRBJ1-6, with TRBD1 matching over 8 bases. The CDR3 loop spans 16 amino acids. Germline CDR1 is KGHSH and CDR2 is LQKENI. With V trimmed by 6 bases and J by 5 bases, 9 bases remained unmatched. The CDR3 DNA reads TGTGCCAGCTCGCCCTCAACAGGGGGGGATAATTCACCCCTCCACTTT. This translates into CASSPSTGGDNSPLHF.

In its sample, this clone was seen a few times. The chain carries TRBV6-6 and TRBJ2-1; D remains unclear. The germline V gene encodes CDR1 MNHNY and CDR2 SVGAGI (reference sequence). The CDR3 is 12 amino acids. V lost 2 bases, J lost 7 bases, and 6 bases lay in between. Written as DNA, the CDR3 is TGTGCCAGCAGTTACGTCGGTAATGAGCAGTTCTTC. It codes for CASSYVGNEQFF.

The rearrangement links TRBV4-3 to TRBJ2-3; perhaps TRBD2 as D (6 bases). Germline assignment: CDR1 LGHNA and CDR2 YSLEER. V lost 3 bases and J lost 0, with 16 bases in between. The CDR3 has 17 residues. This chain's CDR3 is CASSQDSVGGSTDTQYF. CDR3 nucleotide sequence: TGCGCCAGCAGCCAGGATTCAGTGGGGGGTAGCACAGATACGCAGTATTTT.

The chain combines TRBV7-2 with TRBJ1-1; D ambiguous. CDR3 length: 16 residues. CDR1 and CDR2 (germline): SGHTA, FQGNSA. The V and J ends lost 5 bases and 12 bases respectively, with 28 bases between them. DNA for the CDR3: TGTGCCAGCAGCACTCAGGTTTCTAGGTTAGGTGGGGTAACTTTCTTT. Amino acid sequence: CASSTQVSRLGGVTFF.

This chain connects TRBV6-4 to TRBJ2-2; no definite D call. The CDR3 length is 16 residues. CDR1 MRHNA and CDR2 SNTAGT come from the germline V gene. V lost 3 bases and J lost 1, with 12 bases in between. The CDR3 DNA is TGTGCCAGCAGTGAGCGTGGGTCATGGAACACCGGGGAGCTGTTTTTT. Residues: CASSERGSWNTGELFF.

This chain connects TRBV11-2 to TRBJ2-1; 12 nucleotides match TRBD2. V was clipped by 2 bases and J by 4 bases; unmatched bases: 6. The V gene's germline CDR1 is SGHAT and CDR2 FQNNGV. There are 17 residues in the CDR3. The CDR3 is CASSLTGTSGPYNEQFF. CDR3 coding DNA: TGTGCCAGCAGCTTAACCGGGACTAGCGGGCCTTACAATGAGCAGTTCTTC.

The V gene is TRBV27, the J gene TRBJ1-2; maybe TRBD1 (5 bases). Looked up from germline, CDR1 is MNHEY and CDR2 is SMNVEV (reference sequence). The CDR3 loop spans 19 amino acids. Deletions cut 1 base from V and 4 bases from J, with 25 bases between. Written as DNA, the CDR3 is TGTGCCAGCAGTTTATTTAACCCGGGTGGAGGGACTCGGGTCTATGGCTACACCTTC. Translating it yields CASSLFNPGGGTRVYGYTF.

This chain joins TRBV7-9 and TRBJ1-2; 8 bases line up with TRBD1. V trimming: 4 bases; J trimming: 3 bases; junction bases outside the gene matches: 7. This CDR3 has 15 amino acids. Germline CDR1 reads SEHNR; CDR2 reads FQNEAQ (reference sequence). As DNA, the CDR3 is TGTGCCAGCAGCTCCTTCAGGGGGCCGTACTATGGCTACACCTTC. Residues: CASSSFRGPYYGYTF. Supplemented by reference TRBV7-9 and TRBJ1-2, the full variable domain reads DTGVSQNPRHKITKRGQNVTFRCDPISEHNRLYWYRQTLGQGPEFLTYFQNEAQLEKSRLLSDRFSAERPKGSFSTLEIQRTEQGDSAMYLCASSSFRGPYYGYTFGSGTRLTVV.

This clone turned up a few times. DNA for the CDR3: TGTGCCAGCACCCGGACAGGGGATGTCACTGAAGCTTTCTTT. This codes for CASTRTGDVTEAFF. The V gene is TRBV7-2, the J gene TRBJ1-1; 9 bases align to TRBD1. The CDR3 covers 14 residues. The germline V gene encodes CDR1 SGHTA and CDR2 FQGNSA. The V segment lost 7 bases and the J segment 4 bases; nucleotides outside the gene matches: 7.

The chain is built from TRBV29-1 and TRBJ1-1; 7 bases fit TRBD1. CDR3 size: 14 residues. CDR1 SQVTM and CDR2 ANQGSEA come from the germline V gene. J lost 4 bases, V lost 3 bases, and 8 bases had no gene match. The CDR3 DNA sequence: TGCAGCGTTGAGAACAGGGGAAGATTCACTGAAGCTTTCTTT. Translating it yields CSVENRGRFTEAFF.

The V and J genes are TRBV7-2 and TRBJ2-2; weak D call: TRBD2 (5 bases). The CDR3 loop spans 16 amino acids. The germline V gene encodes CDR1 SGHTA and CDR2 FQGNSA. With 5 bases removed from V and 0 bases from J, the gap between germline ends came to 13 bases. Here the CDR3 reads CASSADYAANTGELFF. CDR3 bases: TGTGCCAGCAGCGCCGACTACGCCGCGAACACCGGGGAGCTGTTTTTT.

Comment on this clone: The same CDR3 arises from other DNA sequences in this sample as well. The chain employs TRBV7-3 and TRBJ1-6; TRBD1 is a possible D gene (6 bases). Germline CDR1 is SGHTA and CDR2 is FQGTGA. This CDR3 has 15 amino acids. V was shortened by 2 bases and J by 5 bases, with 10 bases between the two germline ends. CDR3 loop: CASSLLGADNSPLHF. The DNA for the CDR3 is TGTGCCAGCAGCTTACTGGGGGCTGATAATTCACCCCTCCACTTT.

The J gene is TRBJ1-2, the V gene TRBV10-3, with D possibly matching TRBD1 (5 bases). Germline V gene data show CDR1 as ENHRY and CDR2 as SYGVKD. V was cut by 3 bases and J by 0 bases, with 17 bases left in between. CDR3 length equals 17 residues. CDR3 bases: TGTGCCATCAGTGACGGTTTTGGGGGTACTGCTAACTATGGCTACACCTTC. Translation: CAISDGFGGTANYGYTF.

The J gene is TRBJ2-2, the V gene TRBV2; D not resolved. The CDR3 extends over 14 amino acids. V lost 7 bases and J lost 1, with 10 bases in between. Looked up from germline, CDR1 is SNHLY and CDR2 is FYNNEI. The CDR3: CASKLGKNTGELFF. The CDR3 DNA is TGTGCCAGCAAGCTCGGCAAGAACACCGGGGAGCTGTTTTTT.

V is TRBV5-1 and J is TRBJ2-5, with a weak D call TRBD2 (5 bases). The length of the CDR3 is 13 residues. Germline CDR1 SGHRS, CDR2 YFSETQ. V was pared by 4 bases and J by 4 bases, with 11 bases between. CDR3 sequence: CASSLSGTETQYF. The CDR3 bases are TGCGCCAGCAGCCTCAGCGGAACAGAGACCCAGTACTTC.

The chain employs TRBV19 and TRBJ1-1; maybe TRBD1 (6 bases). Looked up from germline, CDR1 is LNHDA and CDR2 is SQIVND (reference sequence). The V end lost 6 bases, the J end lost 3 bases, and 14 bases lay between the germline ends. The CDR3 length is 14 residues. The CDR3 nucleotides read TGTGCCAGTAGCAAGGACAGTACCTACACTGAAGCTTTCTTT. This translates into CASSKDSTYTEAFF. The entire variable domain, with the rest obtained from reference TRBV19 and TRBJ1-1, is as follows: DGGITQSPKYLFRKEGQNVTLSCEQNLNHDAMYWYRQDPGQGLRLIYYSQIVNDFQKGDIAEGYSVSREKKESFPLTVTSAQKNPTAFYLCASSKDSTYTEAFFGQGTRLTVV.

The V and J genes are TRBV9 and TRBJ2-5; D is ambiguous. The V gene's germline CDR1 is SGDLS and CDR2 YYNGEE. The length of the CDR3 is 16 residues. With 2 bases removed from V and 5 bases from J, the gap between germline ends came to 19 bases. The CDR3 DNA reads as TGTGCCAGCAGCGTCACTGGGGTCGTACCGTCGGAGACCCAGTACTTC. Translating gives CASSVTGVVPSETQYF.

J is TRBJ1-2 and V is TRBV20-1; D is unclear. The CDR3 has 11 amino acids. V lost 7 bases and J 8 bases, leaving 14 bases between the germline ends. Germline V gives CDR1 DFQATT, CDR2 SNEGSKA (reference sequence). DNA of the CDR3: TGCAGTGGAAGGTGGGTCGGAGGCTACACCTTC. Translated: CSGRWVGGYTF.

The chain is built from TRBV6-1 and TRBJ1-1; D not resolved. Per germline, CDR1 MNHNS and CDR2 SASEGT. Trimming shortened V by 2 bases and J by 6 bases, and 13 bases separated the two germline ends. The CDR3 runs to 14 residues. The CDR3 sequence: CASSESNARPEAFF. CDR3 nucleotides: TGTGCCAGCAGTGAATCTAACGCGAGACCTGAAGCTTTCTTT.

The J gene is TRBJ2-1, the V gene TRBV4-2; a possible D gene is TRBD1 (7 bases). This CDR3 is built from 13 residues. V gave up 4 bases and J gave up 7 bases, with 11 bases separating them. Germline CDR1 LGHNA, CDR2 YNFKEQ. CDR3 nucleotides: TGTGCCAGCAGCCCTCAGGGGGGAAATGAGCAGTTCTTC. Amino acids: CASSPQGGNEQFF.

This clone showed up just once. The chain has TRBV16 and TRBJ2-7; possibly TRBD1 for D (5 bases). The CDR3 is 14 amino acids. V was shortened by 1 base and J by 2 bases, with 9 bases between the two germline ends. Germline CDR1 is KGHSY and CDR2 is FQNENV. CDR3 DNA sequence: TGTGCCAGCAGCCAATGGGAACAGGCCTACGAGCAGTACTTC. The encoded protein is CASSQWEQAYEQYF.

This clone was found once. The chain couples TRBV5-4 to TRBJ1-2, with a tentative D call TRBD1 (6 bases). CDR1 and CDR2 from the germline V gene are SGHNT and YYREEE (reference sequence). The CDR3 sequence is 14 residues long. The ends were cut back, 4 bases at V and 2 bases at J, with 12 bases in the middle. Here the CDR3 reads CASSPPGTNYGYTF. In DNA, the CDR3 is TGTGCCAGCAGCCCACCCGGGACAAACTATGGCTACACCTTC.

The chain carries TRBV9 and TRBJ2-3; 8 positions match TRBD1. Germline CDR1 is SGDLS and CDR2 is YYNGEE. The CDR3 sequence is 15 residues long. V gave up 2 bases and J gave up 1 base; unmatched junction bases: 3. The CDR3, as DNA: TGTGCCAGCAGCGTGTTACAGGGGGGCACAGATACGCAGTATTTT. Translating gives CASSVLQGGTDTQYF.

V is TRBV28 and J is TRBJ1-5; no firm D call. Germline V gene lookup returns CDR1 MDHEN and CDR2 SYDVKM. The CDR3 length is 14 residues. Trimming removed 3 bases at V and 9 bases at J, with 15 bases between. CDR3 protein: CASSLDGSRRPQHF. CDR3 DNA: TGTGCCAGCAGTTTGGATGGAAGCAGACGGCCCCAGCATTTT.

The V and J genes are TRBV5-1 and TRBJ2-4, with TRBD1 identical over 11 bases. From germline, CDR1 is SGHRS and CDR2 YFSETQ. Trimming took 0 bases from V and 4 from J; bases not matched to a gene: 3. This CDR3 is built from 16 residues. CDR3 protein: CASSLARDRGKNIQYF. CDR3 coding DNA: TGCGCCAGCAGCTTGGCCCGGGACAGGGGGAAAAACATTCAGTACTTC.

This clone was counted once. The rearrangement uses TRBV19 and TRBJ2-7; either TRBD1 or TRBD2 may fit D (5 bases each). Between the trimmed V and J ends, which lost 1 base and 6 bases, there was a span of 10 bases. The germline V gene encodes CDR1 LNHDA and CDR2 SQIVND (reference sequence). This CDR3 contains 13 residues. The CDR3 spells CASSIVGGGEQYF. The CDR3 DNA follows: TGTGCCAGTAGTATAGTTGGGGGTGGCGAGCAGTACTTC.